The 12 T cell receptor beta chains listed next were all sequenced from one sample in a study of CD8+CD57+ T cells in acquired aplastic anemia. Patients picked for sequencing had shown CD8+CD57+ cell expansion detected by flow cytometry. Template material for TCR beta VDJ and CDR3 profiling consisted of genomic DNA. From the reads, TCRdb called clonotypes with MiXCR, one entry per CDR3 protein. The table records about 290,000 distinct CDR3 sequences, 50% to 65% of them present only once. The specimen sequenced was sorted CD4+, CD8+, or CD8+CD57+ T cells (not recorded which) from PBMCs. The receptors were sampled from a human donor with aplastic anemia.

The J gene is TRBJ2-5, the V gene TRBV20-1; D may match TRBD1 or TRBD2 (5 bases each). Germline V gives CDR1 DFQATT, CDR2 SNEGSKA (reference sequence). Trimming removed 2 bases from V and 4 bases from J, with 20 bases in between. The CDR3 is made up of 16 amino acids. The CDR3 spells CSARRGHAGELETQYF. In DNA form, the CDR3 reads TGCAGTGCTAGACGAGGACACGCCGGGGAATTAGAGACCCAGTACTTC.

J is TRBJ2-3 and V is TRBV19; a possible D gene is TRBD2 (5 bases). V was shortened by 8 bases and J by 0 bases, with 12 bases between the two germline ends. CDR3 length: 14 amino acids. Per germline, CDR1 LNHDA and CDR2 SQIVND (reference sequence). CDR3: CASSLALSTDTQYF. The CDR3 DNA follows: TGTGCCAGTTCCTTAGCGCTTAGCACAGATACGCAGTATTTT.

Note on this clonotype: Since no conserved phenylalanine or tryptophan closes the CDR3, a read error is the likely cause. The V and J genes are TRBV11-3 and TRBJ1-2; TRBD1 is a possible D gene (6 bases). Trimming stripped 5 bases from V and 6 bases from J, with 16 bases between. The CDR3 contains 14 residues. Germline-derived CDR1 and CDR2 are SGHNT and YENEEA. The CDR3 DNA reads TGTGCCAGCAGCCTAGGGCAGGGGCTGGATGGCTACACCCTC. Translated: CASSLGQGLDGYTL.

About this clonotype itself: One junction end does not reproduce the germline sequence, and a read error may be involved. This sequence joins TRBV12-3 or TRBV12-4 and TRBJ1-2, with a tentative D call TRBD1 (5 bases). The CDR3 has 16 amino acids. CDR3 amino acids: CAGSLSGTGPNYGYTF. Here the CDR3 DNA reads TGTGCCGGCAGCCTAAGCGGGACCGGACCTAACTATGGCTACACCTTC.

This clonotype has only one observation. A much more abundant neighbour one base away suggests this may be a read error. This chain connects TRBV10-3 to TRBJ2-3; D may correspond to TRBD1 or TRBD2 (5 bases each). CDR1 and CDR2 (germline): ENHRY, SYGVKD. CDR3 size: 15 residues. The CDR3 DNA reads TGTGCCATCAGTAAAGGGACGGCTAGCACAGATACGCAGTGTTTT. It translates to CAISKGTASTDTQCF.

This chain joins TRBV11-3 and TRBJ1-1, with D unresolved. Deletions cut 0 bases from V and 4 bases from J, with 9 bases between. In germline, CDR1 is SGHNT, CDR2 YENEEA. CDR3 length: 14 residues. The CDR3 protein is CASSLDQISTEAFF. The DNA for the CDR3 is TGTGCCAGCAGCTTAGATCAGATAAGCACTGAAGCTTTCTTT.

This clonotype was picked up many times. The chain joins TRBV2 to TRBJ1-2; unclear D gene. V was trimmed by 1 base and J by 6 bases, leaving 9 bases between them. The germline V gene encodes CDR1 SNHLY and CDR2 FYNNEI. The CDR3 is 13 residues long. Here the CDR3 reads CASSEGTVNGYTF. The CDR3 DNA sequence: TGTGCCAGCAGTGAAGGGACGGTCAATGGCTACACCTTC.

At least ten counts were recorded for this clonotype. This sequence joins TRBV29-1 and TRBJ1-3; D is ambiguous. Germline CDR1 SQVTM, CDR2 ANQGSEA. Trimming took 4 bases from V and 3 from J, leaving 10 bases between them. The CDR3 is 13 residues long. CDR3 coding DNA: TGCAGCGTTGCATACGGCAGTGGAAACACCATATATTTT. Translated, it gives CSVAYGSGNTIYF.

V gene TRBV10-3 combines with J gene TRBJ1-6; 7 bases line up with TRBD1. Germline CDR1 is ENHRY and CDR2 is SYGVKD. There are 14 residues in the CDR3. V dropped 4 bases and J dropped 9; count of bases not matched to a gene: 6. The chain's CDR3 is CAISATGEGSPLHF. The CDR3 nucleotides read TGTGCCATCAGTGCCACAGGGGAGGGTTCACCCCTCCACTTT.

The table lists this clonotype with many counts. The chain links TRBV10-1 to TRBJ2-1, with TRBD2 as a possible D gene (6 bases). This CDR3 comprises 16 residues. Germline V gene lookup returns CDR1 WNHNN and CDR2 SYGVQD (reference sequence). V shed 3 bases and J shed 1 base, with 13 bases lying between them. Written as DNA, the CDR3 is TGCGCCAGCAGTGAAGGGCAGGGAGGATCCTACAATGAGCAGTTCTTC. Translated: CASSEGQGGSYNEQFF.

The count of this clonotype is one. V gene TRBV7-8 combines with J gene TRBJ2-3; 8 bases map to TRBD1. CDR3 size: 16 residues. The germline CDR1 and CDR2 sequences are SGHVS and FQNEAQ. The ends lost 4 bases at V and 3 bases at J; junction bases unmatched: 9. The CDR3, as DNA: TGTGCCAGCAGCTCTGAACCGGGACAGGCTACAGATACGCAGTATTTT. Encoded protein: CASSSEPGQATDTQYF.

With regard to this clonotype: Here the CDR3 omits its conserved ending phenylalanine or tryptophan, so a read error is the likely source. The limits of the CDR3 on the DNA are not certain, so only TCRdb's listed CDR3 is given. V and J are TRBV5-6 and TRBJ1-6; the DNA was not compared with TRBD1, the D call given in the table. Germline lookup yields CDR1 SGHDT and CDR2 YYEEEE. The CDR3 is 15 residues long, counting both termini. The CDR3 protein is CASSLESRNGYTFGS.